Presented here are 5 T cell receptor beta chains from one specimen sequenced in a study of blood T cell repertoires in COVID-19 (TCRdb year 2020). The library was generated by the immunoSEQ multiplex PCR assay. In its TCRdb copy, this immuneACCESS table keeps in-frame sequences only and misses some clones. Where compared with another copy, unresolved V genes explain less than half of these, and the others have no known cause. The table for this sample lists some 190,000 clones; 70% to 90% of them were counted only once. The ten largest clones take up almost 5% of the sample. The material sequenced was peripheral blood. The source is a woman aged 80 or older with acute or convalescent COVID-19.

The CDR3 here is CASSAGPGQGITDTQYF. CDR3 in DNA: TGCGCCAGCAGCGCCGGTCCGGGACAGGGGATTACAGATACGCAGTATTTT. V gene TRBV5-1 combines with J gene TRBJ2-3, with 10 nucleotides matching TRBD1. Germline V gene sequence: CDR1 SGHRS, CDR2 YFSETQ. This CDR3 contains 17 residues. Germline trimming cut 4 bases from V and 3 bases from J; bases unmatched to any gene: 11.

This chain uses TRBV7-8 with TRBJ2-2, with TRBD2 matching over 7 bases. Losses at the gene ends were 5 bases for V and 6 bases for J; bases not matched to a gene: 3. CDR3 length equals 13 residues. The germline CDR1 and CDR2 sequences are SGHVS and FQNEAQ. The CDR3 loop reads CASSTAGAGELFF. The CDR3 nucleotides read TGTGCCAGCAGCACCGCGGGGGCCGGGGAGCTGTTTTTT.

This clone occurred once. The V and J genes are TRBV28 and TRBJ1-2, with a weak D call TRBD1 (6 bases). The V end was cut by 10 bases, the J end by 2 bases, with 23 bases between. The V gene's germline CDR1 is MDHEN and CDR2 SYDVKM. The CDR3 has 16 amino acids. The CDR3 bases are TGTGCCACCCTGGGGGGGGGCGTTTTTGAGAACTATGGCTACACCTTC. It translates to CATLGGGVFENYGYTF.

This rearrangement joins TRBV18 to TRBJ2-7, with a weak D call TRBD1 (5 bases). The V end lost 3 bases, the J end lost 5 bases, and 8 bases lay between the germline ends. Per the germline V gene, CDR1 is KGHSH and CDR2 is LQKENI. The CDR3 length is 12 residues. Here the CDR3 reads CASSPARDEQYF. The DNA for the CDR3 is TGTGCCAGCTCACCTGCCAGGGACGAGCAGTACTTC.

This chain links TRBV14 with TRBJ2-7; TRBD2 matches 7 bases. This CDR3 is built from 17 residues. Germline V gives CDR1 SGHDN, CDR2 FVKESK. Trimming at V came to 0 bases and at J to 3 bases, leaving 11 bases not matched to a gene. The CDR3 nucleotides are TGTGCCAGCAGCCAAGAGCCGCCGTGGGGGGGGATCTACGAGCAGTACTTC. Protein: CASSQEPPWGGIYEQYF.